This TCR beta chain was captured by sequencing in a study of cytomegalovirus exposure and HLA in healthy donors listed by TCRdb under 2017. Background on the whole study: An earlier analysis of 587 of the donors reported about 280 Gb of sequence data and some 110 million unique TCR beta sequences obtained from some 170 million T cells. Alongside the repertoire data, information on donor age, sex, ethnicity and CMV serostatus was compiled. The number of donors typed differed by locus, with 629-630 for A, B, C, DRB1 and DQB1, about 500 for DQA1, nearly 610 for DPA1, and some 470 for DPB1. All discovery cohort repertoires had been generated on a single sequencing platform. Roughly 5 DR-DQ haplotypes were handled as single units for association and clustering because linkage in the cohort was strong. An early release covering some 640 HLA-typed donors comprised roughly 300 gigabases of sequencing data and tens of millions of unique TCR sequences. In an earlier analysis of roughly 580 of the donors, high-throughput TCR beta sequencing was used to judge whether each TCR beta V gene segment behaved as functional or pseudogenic. The study profiled the T cell repertoires of hundreds of subjects by immunosequencing and related them to cytomegalovirus serostatus. A later genetic analysis took genome-wide SNP genotypes for 398 of the 666 donors and used that subset as a discovery cohort. Besides the first cohort of roughly 660 subjects, a separate validation cohort made up of about 120 different subjects was used. Across 398 genotyped donors of the cohort, an average of approximately 240,000 unique TCR beta nucleotide sequences per donor were sequenced, and roughly 20% of those sequences were non-productive. Both class I and class II loci were covered by HLA typing, at four-digit resolution. To study patterns of TCR occurrence, a later analysis re-analyzed previously published TCR beta repertoires from 550 to 800 donors and added high-resolution HLA genotyping. Of the 300 to 450 genotyped donors, around 81% fell in the genetic ancestry cluster associated with self-reported Caucasian donors. The aim of the study was to test whether cataloging public T cell receptors could identify signatures of past pathogen exposure. To predict cytomegalovirus infection status, the study brought together high-throughput TCR immunosequencing, statistical association of individual TCRs with disease status, and machine learning. The later analysis used no new phenotypic data to find candidate immune exposures, relying instead on TCR beta sequences and their occurrence across donors.

Results and caveats for the whole study, not just this receptor: Sequencing depth was assumed to be roughly uniform across donors in the presence/absence analyses, though that assumption may not hold. The sequencing pipeline was judged likely to have produced a cluster of highly shared sequence variants as a technical artifact. A total of fewer than 200 TCR beta chains were listed by the study as associated with cytomegalovirus. The earlier analysis of approximately 540 of the donors excluded 15 to 20 rarely observed V segments, including chromosome 9 orphons, because counts were too low. Three of the identified cytomegalovirus-associated TCR beta chains were confirmed in vitro to be specific for cytomegalovirus antigens. For the cohort, immune exposure information was limited to CMV serostatus. Across donors, most TCR sequences were observed very rarely, whereas some public TCRs were present in many individuals. A further reported finding was that TCR beta sequences accurately predicted the HLA-A and HLA-B alleles for most subjects in the first cohort. The cohort was sequenced for TCR beta chains only, and without alpha or paired-chain data the features that could be detected were limited. In a later genetic analysis, a missense DCLRE1C variant was associated with V-gene and J-gene trimming of TCR beta chains, and the association was replicated in an independent cohort. Some IMGT-functional V segments, including TRBV6-2 and TRBV6-3, could not be told apart with the 87-base-pair reads, so those segments were excluded. According to a later analysis, TCR association rates differed among HLA loci, with DRB1 alleles showing the most associated TCRs and HLA-C alleles showing the fewest. At a false discovery rate of 0.05, a later analysis linked under 20,000 TCR beta sequences to specific HLA alleles. Several of the top co-occurrence clusters appeared to be linked to parvovirus B19, influenza, CMV and Epstein-Barr virus, according to a later analysis. Linkage disequilibrium might explain the correlated functional status among segregating V segments, but an unknown experimental factor could not be ruled out. In an earlier analysis of approximately 590 of the donors, most TCR beta V segments appeared in productive rearrangements about 87% or about 30% of the time, broadly matching IMGT annotations. In a later genetic analysis, fewer N-insertions in productive TCRs were reported among donors in an Asian-associated ancestry cluster than the roughly 700-donor mean. In a later analysis, HLA-associated TCR beta chains showed more clonal expansion and lower generation probabilities than non-associated chains that were equally common. When HLA alleles, especially DR and DQ, strongly co-occurred, attributing TCR associations to individual alleles was difficult. HLA typing was unavailable for some donors at each locus, so association tests used only the typed subset. In both the original and validation cohorts, the classifier was reported to diagnose cytomegalovirus status with high specificity and sensitivity. The authors suggested that the approach could potentially be generalized to other disease states and immunological phenotypes. A later analysis found that most CMV-associated TCR beta chains appeared HLA-restricted, with HLA associations seemingly driven largely by CMV exposure.

This clone was recorded only once. Its antigen target is currently unknown. Base qualities are not recorded, but no much larger clone differs from it by a single base. The cohort comprised 666 healthy bone marrow donors. Cohort members were all nominally healthy when sampled, although unrecorded immune exposures were likely present. The donor tested CMV seronegative, placing the donor among the approximately 400 seronegative members of the cohort. A peripheral blood sample was collected from each donor, and TCR beta sequencing was performed on peripheral blood mononuclear cells. The Qiagen DNeasy Blood Extraction Kit was used to extract genomic DNA from the blood cell samples. Library creation used the immunoSEQ multiplex PCR assay. The multiplex PCR relied on a mix of 60 forward primers for TCR Vbeta segments and 13 reverse primers for TCR Jbeta segments. A multiplex PCR assay on genomic DNA amplified the CDR3 region of rearranged TCR beta genes. On the Illumina HiSeq System, the amplified TCR beta libraries were sequenced as 87-base-pair reads. Per the authors' processing: A later analysis counted approximately 74 million unique TCR beta chains across the 666 repertoires, and 10 million to 12 million of these chains were shared by at least two donors. Raw reads were error-corrected and collapsed into unique sequences with a nearest-neighbor algorithm that merged closely related sequences to remove PCR and sequencing errors. To assign V, D and J gene segments, CDR3 sequences were aligned to IMGT reference sequences. For a sequence to be retained, at least a six-nucleotide match to both a V gene segment and a J gene segment was required. A rearrangement was called productive if the CDR3 had no stop codons and remained in frame with V and J, and every other rearrangement was called non-productive. Following IMGT convention, CDR3 was defined as the stretch from the second conserved V-encoded cysteine up to the conserved J-encoded phenylalanine. In an earlier analysis of around 540 of the donors, sequences lacking an unambiguous match to a single V gene segment were excluded. An earlier analysis of over 450 of the donors classified V segments as functional when productive rearrangements were above 56.7% and as segregating when the standard deviation between donors was above 5%. To diagnose cytomegalovirus status from the catalog of TCR beta chain sequences, a statistical classification framework was built. V and J gene assignment, in a later analysis, came from comparing TCR nucleotide sequences with IMGT/GENE-DB human TR gene sequences. A later analysis assigned CDR3 sequences and most-parsimonious VDJ recombination scenarios with the TCRdist pipeline. A later analysis defined each TCR beta chain by its CDR3 amino acid sequence plus V-gene family, and excluded reads lacking a unique V-gene family. A later analysis removed 450 to 600 highly shared, low-generation-probability nucleotide sequences to deal with suspected cross-contamination and a sequencing artifact. In a later analysis, a clonal expansion index was calculated for each public chain from normalized within-repertoire ranks of inferred template counts. In a later analysis, generation probabilities were computed using a VDJ recombination model fitted to out-of-frame rearrangements, and the results were checked against IGoR. Hypergeometric tests were used in a later analysis to score TCR-TCR, TCR-HLA and TCR-CMV co-occurrence, with a repertoire-size bias correction applied to the TCR pairs. A later analysis estimated false discovery rates by permuting HLA or CMV assignments 20 times. In a later analysis, co-occurring TCRs were grouped with DBSCAN, and TCRdist sequence similarity was added when clustering was performed within HLA-allele-positive subsets. Repertoires with fewer than 30,000 or more than 120,000 public chains, plus five repertoires with anomalous nucleotide sharing, were excluded from co-occurrence clustering. The source is immuneACCESS, and TCRdb retained only in-frame sequences with V and J called. Part of the clones is not carried over; for the studies checked, unresolved V genes explain less than half of this, and the remainder is unexplained. The V and J calls and clone size were taken over from that table, and D and trimming were inferred from the DNA. This sample comprises some 170,000 clones, roughly 72% of them detected only once. Of the sample, about 1% falls within the top ten clones.

The germline V gene yields MNHNS for CDR1 and SASEGT for CDR2. There are 15 amino acids in the CDR3, from cysteine to phenylalanine inclusive. The only DNA kept is the CDR3, 45 bases in frame from the first base. V ends up 3 bases short and J 1 base short, with an unmatched junction base count of 1. This receptor was obtained from a middle-aged woman in good health and CMV-seronegative. Specimen: PBMCs. The sequence joins TRBV6-1 to TRBJ2-7; 12 bases in the junction line up with TRBD2. The DNA sequence is given as TGTGCCAGCAGTGAGACTAGCGGGAGTTCCTACGAGCAGTACTTC. It specifies CASSETSGSSYEQYF.